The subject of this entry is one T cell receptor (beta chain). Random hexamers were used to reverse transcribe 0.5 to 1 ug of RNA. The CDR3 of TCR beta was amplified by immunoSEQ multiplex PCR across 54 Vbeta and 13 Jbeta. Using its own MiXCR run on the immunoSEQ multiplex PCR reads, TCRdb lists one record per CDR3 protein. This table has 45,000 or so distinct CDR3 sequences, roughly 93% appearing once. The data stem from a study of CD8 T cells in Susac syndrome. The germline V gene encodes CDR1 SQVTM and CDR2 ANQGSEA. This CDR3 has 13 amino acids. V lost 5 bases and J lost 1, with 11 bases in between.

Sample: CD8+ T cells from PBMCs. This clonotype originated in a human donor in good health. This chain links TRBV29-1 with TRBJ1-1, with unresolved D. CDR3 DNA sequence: TGCAGCGTTCCCCTCGCGGAGAACACTGAAGCTTTCTTT. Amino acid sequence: CSVPLAENTEAFF.